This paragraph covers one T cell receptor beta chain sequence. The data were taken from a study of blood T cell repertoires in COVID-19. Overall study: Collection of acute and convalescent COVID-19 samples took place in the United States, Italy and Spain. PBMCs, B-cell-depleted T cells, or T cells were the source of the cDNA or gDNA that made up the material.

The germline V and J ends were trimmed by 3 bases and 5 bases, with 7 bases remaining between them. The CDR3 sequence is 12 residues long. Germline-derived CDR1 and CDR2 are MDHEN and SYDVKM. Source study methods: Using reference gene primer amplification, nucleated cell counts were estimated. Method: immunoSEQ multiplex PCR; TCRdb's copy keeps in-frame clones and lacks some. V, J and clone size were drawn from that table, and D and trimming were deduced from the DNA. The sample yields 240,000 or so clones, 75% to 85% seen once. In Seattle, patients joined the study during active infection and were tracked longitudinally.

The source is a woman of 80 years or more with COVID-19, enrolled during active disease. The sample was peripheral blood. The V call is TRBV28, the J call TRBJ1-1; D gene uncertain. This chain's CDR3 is CASSLSYTEAFF. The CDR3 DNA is TGTGCCAGCAGTTTGAGCTATACTGAAGCTTTCTTT.